A single T cell receptor (beta chain) is shown here with its context. The record originates from a study of PD-1 and CTLA-4 blockade in melanoma. CDR1 MNHEY and CDR2 SVGAGI come from the germline V gene. The CDR3 extends over 14 amino acids. Trimming stripped 0 bases from V and 7 bases from J, with 9 bases between. TCRdb's copy holds only in-frame clones and misses some; the assay was immunoSEQ multiplex PCR. The sample contains about 29,000 clones, less than 90% of which appear only once. Sequenced here: CD8+ T cells from peripheral blood, sampled before anti-PD-1 treatment. The source is a human donor with melanoma. The chain combines TRBV6-5 with TRBJ2-2; D is uncertain. The CDR3 reads CASSYSGPNGELFF. Here the CDR3 DNA reads TGTGCCAGCAGTTACTCGGGCCCGAACGGGGAGCTGTTTTTT.